The 16 T cell receptor beta chains below were found in one sample sequenced in a study of T cell responses to AZD1222 COVID-19 vaccine. Repertoires were generated with immunoSEQ multiplex PCR, while TCRdb's copy carries only in-frame clones and drops some. Among 89,000 or so clones listed, around 83% were seen once. This material consisted of peripheral blood, taken 28 days after the second AZD1222 dose. These receptors were taken from an adult who received the AZD1222 COVID-19 vaccine.

The chain combines TRBV15 with TRBJ2-2, with TRBD1 matching 11 bases. Germline assignment: CDR1 LNHNV and CDR2 YYDKDF (reference sequence). The CDR3 covers 16 residues. V lost 1 base to trimming and J lost 3 bases; unmatched junction nucleotides: 1. In nucleotides, the CDR3 is TGTGCCACCAGCAGAGGGGACAGGGGGTACACCGGGGAGCTGTTTTTT. The encoded protein is CATSRGDRGYTGELFF.

Only a few counts were recorded for this clone. The CDR3 spells CASSLVRDSNQPQHF. The CDR3 region has the DNA TGTGCCAGCAGCTTAGTGCGGGATAGCAATCAGCCCCAGCATTTT. V gene TRBV7-8 combines with J gene TRBJ1-5, with D hard to call. Trimming took 1 base from V and 0 from J, leaving 7 bases between them. Germline V lookup: CDR1 SGHVS, CDR2 FQNEAQ. The CDR3 loop spans 15 amino acids.

The chain joins TRBV2 to TRBJ1-5; no firm D call. The V and J ends lost 8 bases and 6 bases respectively, with 14 bases between them. Germline V gene sequence: CDR1 SNHLY, CDR2 FYNNEI. The CDR3 is 13 amino acids. The chain's CDR3 is CASLAQGTQPQHF. The CDR3 nucleotides read TGTGCCAGCCTTGCACAAGGCACTCAGCCCCAGCATTTT.

The chain carries TRBV4-3 and TRBJ2-3, with 8 bases fitting TRBD2. CDR1 and CDR2 (germline): LGHNA, YSLEER. After removal of 0 bases from V and 3 bases from J, the junction contained 8 bases not matched to a gene. There are 17 residues in the CDR3. The CDR3: CASSQDGAGGKTDTQYF. The CDR3 DNA is TGCGCCAGCAGCCAAGATGGGGCGGGAGGAAAAACAGATACGCAGTATTTT.

The chain uses TRBV7-9 and TRBJ1-5; TRBD1 matches at 7 bases. Germline lookup yields CDR1 SEHNR and CDR2 FQNEAQ (reference sequence). V lost 4 bases and J lost 4; bases outside the gene matches: 1. The CDR3 is 13 residues long. CDR3: CASSSGGNQPQHF. The CDR3 DNA reads as TGTGCCAGCAGCTCAGGGGGAAATCAGCCCCAGCATTTT.

CDR3 in DNA: TGTGCCAGCAGTGAAGGACAGGGGGCGAAGTATGGCTACACCTTC. Its translation is CASSEGQGAKYGYTF. The J gene is TRBJ1-2, the V gene TRBV28; 11 bases are shared with TRBD1. CDR3 length: 15 residues. Trimming cost V 5 bases and J 5 bases; bases outside gene matches: 7. CDR1 and CDR2 from the germline V gene are MDHEN and SYDVKM.

The chain employs TRBV4-1 and TRBJ2-7, with TRBD1 matching 9 bases. V lost 4 bases to trimming and J lost 7 bases; unmatched junction nucleotides: 5. This CDR3 spans 13 amino acids. Germline V gene data show CDR1 as MGHRA and CDR2 as YSYEKL. For the CDR3, the DNA is TGCGCCAGCAGCCTCGGACAGGGGCAGGAGCAGTACTTC. It translates to CASSLGQGQEQYF.

The gene calls are TRBV5-1 and TRBJ2-3, with D maybe TRBD2 (6 bases). This CDR3 has 16 residues. The V end was cut by 4 bases, the J end by 0 bases, with 15 bases between. Per the germline V gene, CDR1 is SGHRS and CDR2 is YFSETQ. The CDR3 sequence: CASSPFGGTSTDTQYF. The CDR3 DNA is TGCGCCAGCAGCCCGTTCGGGGGAACTAGCACAGATACGCAGTATTTT.

This chain connects TRBV30 to TRBJ1-3, with D uncertain. The CDR3 is 13 residues long. Germline loops: CDR1 GTSNPN, CDR2 SVGIG (reference sequence). The ends were cut back, 2 bases at V and 0 bases at J, with 5 bases in the middle. This chain's CDR3 is CAWSKSSGNTIYF. CDR3 coding DNA: TGTGCCTGGAGTAAGAGCTCTGGAAACACCATATATTTT.

V and J are TRBV9 and TRBJ1-4, with a tentative D call TRBD1 (6 bases). V lost 0 bases, J lost 6 bases, and 15 bases lay in between. The CDR3 consists of 16 residues. Germline V gene lookup returns CDR1 SGDLS and CDR2 YYNGEE. The CDR3, as DNA: TGTGCCAGCAGCGTAGCGTATGAGGGGGGGCATGAAAAACTGTTTTTT. Encoded protein: CASSVAYEGGHEKLFF.

The chain combines TRBV12-5 with TRBJ1-2; the D gene is possibly TRBD1 (5 bases). V lost 11 bases and J lost 8, with 9 bases in between. The CDR3 covers 9 residues. Germline V CDR1 and CDR2: LGHNT, FRNRAP. The CDR3 region is CAPGGGYTF. The CDR3 coding sequence is TGTGCTCCCGGGGGGGGCTACACCTTC. The variable domain in full, with the rest retrieved from reference TRBV12-5 and TRBJ1-2, is DARVTQTPRHKVTEMGQEVTMRCQPILGHNTVFWYRQTMMQGLELLAYFRNRAPLDDSGMPKDRFSAEMPDATLATLKIQPSEPRDSAVYFCAPGGGYTFGSGTRLTVV.

Concerning this clone: At one boundary the junction diverges from the germline segment, which might be a read error. The chain has TRBV15 and TRBJ2-1; 9 nucleotides align to TRBD2. This CDR3 is 15 amino acids long. Germline-derived CDR1 and CDR2 are LNHNV and YYDKDF (reference sequence). In nucleotides, the CDR3 is TGTGCCACCAGCAGAGGGCTAGCGGGAAGCCGTGAGAAGTTCTTC. This gives the protein CATSRGLAGSREKFF. Based on the CDR3 plus reference TRBV15 and TRBJ2-1, the full variable domain is DAMVIQNPRYQVTQFGKPVTLSCSQTLNHNVMYWYQQKSSQAPKLLFHYYDKDFNNEADTPDNFQSRRPNTSFCFLDIRSPGLGDTAMYLCATSRGLAGSREKFFGPGTRLTVL.

V usage is TRBV6-2 or TRBV6-3 and J usage is TRBJ2-1; D is unresolved. The germline CDR1 and CDR2 sequences are MNHEY and SVGEGT. Between the trimmed V and J ends, which lost 4 bases and 0 bases, there was a span of 22 bases. CDR3 size: 19 residues. The CDR3 nucleotides read TGTGCCAGCAGTTCTCTCCTTAGTGGGCCGCCGTCCTCCTACAATGAGCAGTTCTTC. Translation gives CASSSLLSGPPSSYNEQFF.

The chain has TRBV5-4 and TRBJ1-2, with a tentative D call TRBD1 (6 bases). The germline V gene has CDR1 SGHNT and CDR2 YYREEE (reference sequence). The germline V and J ends were trimmed by 4 bases and 6 bases, with 16 bases remaining between them. The CDR3 is made up of 14 amino acids. CDR3: CASSPRRTDHGYTF. The CDR3 DNA is TGTGCCAGCAGCCCCCGGCGGACAGACCATGGCTACACCTTC.

The chain links TRBV10-3 to TRBJ1-3, with D perhaps matching TRBD1 (5 bases). Trimming stripped 6 bases from V and 0 bases from J, with 15 bases between. The germline gives CDR1 ENHRY, CDR2 SYGVKD. This CDR3 is built from 16 residues. The CDR3 coding sequence is TGTGCCATCAGCCTCTCGGGACGGAGCTCTGGAAACACCATATATTTT. As protein: CAISLSGRSSGNTIYF.

This clone was counted once. The gene calls are TRBV3-1 (or the pseudogene TRBV3-2) and TRBJ2-7, with D possibly being TRBD1 or TRBD2 (5 bases each). With 1 base removed from V and 6 bases from J, the gap between germline ends came to 7 bases. Germline V gene lookup returns CDR1 LGHDT and CDR2 YNNKEL (reference sequence). The CDR3 consists of 12 residues. The CDR3 DNA is TGTGCCAGCAGCCAAGTGGGGGTCGAGCAGTACTTC. Translating it yields CASSQVGVEQYF.